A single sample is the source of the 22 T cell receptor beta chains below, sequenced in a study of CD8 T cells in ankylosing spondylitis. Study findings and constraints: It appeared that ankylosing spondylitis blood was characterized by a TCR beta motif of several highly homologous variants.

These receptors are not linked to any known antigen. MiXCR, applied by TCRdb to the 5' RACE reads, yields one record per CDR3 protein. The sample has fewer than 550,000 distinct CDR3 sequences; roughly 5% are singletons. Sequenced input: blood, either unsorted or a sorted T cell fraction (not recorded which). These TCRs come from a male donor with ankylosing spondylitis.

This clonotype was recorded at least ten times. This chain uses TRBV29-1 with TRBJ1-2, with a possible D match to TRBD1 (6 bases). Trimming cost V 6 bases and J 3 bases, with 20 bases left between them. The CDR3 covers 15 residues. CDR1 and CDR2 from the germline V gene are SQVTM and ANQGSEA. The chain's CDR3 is CSVENRQEGHYGYTF. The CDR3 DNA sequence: TGCAGCGTAGAGAATCGACAGGAGGGGCACTATGGCTACACCTTC.

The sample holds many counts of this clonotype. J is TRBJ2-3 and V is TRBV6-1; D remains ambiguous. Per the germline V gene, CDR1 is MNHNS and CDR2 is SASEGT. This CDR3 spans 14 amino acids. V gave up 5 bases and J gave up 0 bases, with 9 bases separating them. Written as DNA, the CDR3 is TGTGCCAGCAGTCGCCAACCTAGCACAGATACGCAGTATTTT. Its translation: CASSRQPSTDTQYF.

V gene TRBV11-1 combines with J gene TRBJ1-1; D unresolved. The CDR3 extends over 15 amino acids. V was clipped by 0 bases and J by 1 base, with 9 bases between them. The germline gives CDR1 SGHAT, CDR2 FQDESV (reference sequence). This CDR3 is CASSLAVRENTEAFF. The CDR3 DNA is TGTGCCAGCAGCTTAGCGGTCCGGGAGAACACTGAAGCTTTCTTT.

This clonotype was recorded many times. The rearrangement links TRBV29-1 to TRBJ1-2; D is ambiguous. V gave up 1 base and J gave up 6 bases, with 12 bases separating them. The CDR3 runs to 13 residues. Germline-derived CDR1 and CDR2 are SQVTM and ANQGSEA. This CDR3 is CSVEVSGSDGYTF. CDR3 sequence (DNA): TGCAGCGTTGAAGTCTCAGGTTCAGATGGCTACACCTTC. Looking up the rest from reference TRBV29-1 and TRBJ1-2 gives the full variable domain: SAVISQKPSRDICQRGTSLTIQCQVDSQVTMMFWYRQQPGQSLTLIATANQGSEATYESGFVIDKFPISRPNLTFSTLTVSNMSPEDSSIYLCSVEVSGSDGYTFGSGTRLTVV.

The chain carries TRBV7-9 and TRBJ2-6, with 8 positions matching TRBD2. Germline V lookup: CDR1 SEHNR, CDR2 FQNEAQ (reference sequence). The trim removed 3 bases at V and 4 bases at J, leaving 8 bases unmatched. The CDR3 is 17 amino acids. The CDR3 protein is CASSLVGGAKGANVLTF. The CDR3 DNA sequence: TGTGCCAGCAGCTTGGTCGGGGGGGCCAAAGGGGCCAACGTCCTGACTTTC.

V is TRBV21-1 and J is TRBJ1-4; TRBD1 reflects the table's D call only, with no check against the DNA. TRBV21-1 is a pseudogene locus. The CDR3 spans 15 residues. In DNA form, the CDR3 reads TGTGCCAGCAGCAAAGGGGGGACAACTAATGAAAAACTGTTTTTT. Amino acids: CASSKGGTTNEKLFF.

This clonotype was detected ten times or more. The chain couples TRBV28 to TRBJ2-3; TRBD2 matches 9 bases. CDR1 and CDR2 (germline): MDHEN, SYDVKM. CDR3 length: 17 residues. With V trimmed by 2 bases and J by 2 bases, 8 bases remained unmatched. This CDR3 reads CASSLRLAGTLTDTQYF. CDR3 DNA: TGTGCCAGCAGTTTACGGCTAGCGGGGACTCTCACAGATACGCAGTATTTT.

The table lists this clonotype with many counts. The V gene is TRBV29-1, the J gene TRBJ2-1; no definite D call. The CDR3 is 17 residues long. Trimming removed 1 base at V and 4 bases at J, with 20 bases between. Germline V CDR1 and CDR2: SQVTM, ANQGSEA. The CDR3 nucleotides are TGCAGCGTTGAAGGACCCCTTCTAAAAGGGCCTTACAATGAGCAGTTCTTC. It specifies CSVEGPLLKGPYNEQFF.

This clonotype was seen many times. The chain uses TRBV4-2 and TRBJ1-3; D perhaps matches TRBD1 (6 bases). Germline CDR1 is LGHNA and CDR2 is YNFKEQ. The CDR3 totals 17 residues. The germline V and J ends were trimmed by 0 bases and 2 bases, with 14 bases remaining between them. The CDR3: CASSQELQGITGNTIYF. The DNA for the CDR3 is TGTGCCAGCAGCCAAGAATTACAGGGCATCACTGGAAACACCATATATTTT.

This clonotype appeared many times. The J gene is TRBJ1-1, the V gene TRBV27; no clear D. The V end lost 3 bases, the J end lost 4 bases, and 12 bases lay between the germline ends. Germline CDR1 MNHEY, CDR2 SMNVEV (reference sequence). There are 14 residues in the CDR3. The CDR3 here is CASSFGGLGTEAFF. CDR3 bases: TGTGCCAGCAGTTTCGGTGGGCTTGGCACTGAAGCTTTCTTT.

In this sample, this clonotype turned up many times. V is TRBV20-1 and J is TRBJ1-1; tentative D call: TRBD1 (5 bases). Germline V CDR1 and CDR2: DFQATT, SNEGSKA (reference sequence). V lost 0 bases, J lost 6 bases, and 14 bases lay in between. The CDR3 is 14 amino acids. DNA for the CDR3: TGCAGTGCTAGAGATCATCAGGGACGGGCTGAAGCTTTCTTT. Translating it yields CSARDHQGRAEAFF.

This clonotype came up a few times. CDR3 coding DNA: TGTGCCAGCAGTGAAGCGCTGGGGGTGGGGAATTCACCCCTCCACTTT. Its protein product is CASSEALGVGNSPLHF. The chain couples TRBV6-1 to TRBJ1-6, with TRBD1 as a possible D gene (5 bases). This CDR3 is built from 16 residues. Trimming took 0 bases from V and 7 from J, leaving 13 bases between them. Germline CDR1 and CDR2: MNHNS and SASEGT.

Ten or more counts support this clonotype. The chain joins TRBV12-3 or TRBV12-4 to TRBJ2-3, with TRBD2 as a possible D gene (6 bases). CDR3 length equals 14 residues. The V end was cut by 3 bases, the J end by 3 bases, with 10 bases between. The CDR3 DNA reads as TGTGCCAGCAGTTTGACTAGTCCTACAGATACGCAGTATTTT. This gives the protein CASSLTSPTDTQYF.

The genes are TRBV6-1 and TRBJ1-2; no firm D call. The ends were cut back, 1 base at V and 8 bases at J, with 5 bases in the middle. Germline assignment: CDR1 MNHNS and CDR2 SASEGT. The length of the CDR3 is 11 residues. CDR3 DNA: TGTGCCAGCAGTGAAGAGGGCGGCTACACCTTC. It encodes CASSEEGGYTF.

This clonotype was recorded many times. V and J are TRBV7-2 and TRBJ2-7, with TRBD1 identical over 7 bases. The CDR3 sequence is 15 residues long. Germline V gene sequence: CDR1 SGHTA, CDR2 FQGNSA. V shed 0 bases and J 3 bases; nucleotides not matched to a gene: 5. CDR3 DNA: TGTGCCAGCAGCTTAGCGACAGGGATTATCTACGAGCAGTACTTC. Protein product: CASSLATGIIYEQYF. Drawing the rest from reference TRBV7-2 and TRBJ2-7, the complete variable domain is GAGVSQSPSNKVTEKGKDVELRCDPISGHTALYWYRQSLGQGLEFLIYFQGNSAPDKSGLPSDRFSAERTGGSVSTLTIQRTQQEDSAVYLCASSLATGIIYEQYFGPGTRLTVT.

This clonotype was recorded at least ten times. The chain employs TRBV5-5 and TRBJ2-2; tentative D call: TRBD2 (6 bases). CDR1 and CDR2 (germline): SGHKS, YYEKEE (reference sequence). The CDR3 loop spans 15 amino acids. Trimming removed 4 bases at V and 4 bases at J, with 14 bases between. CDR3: CASSPRGMGTGELFF. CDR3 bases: TGTGCCAGCAGCCCCCGGGGGATGGGCACCGGGGAGCTGTTTTTT.

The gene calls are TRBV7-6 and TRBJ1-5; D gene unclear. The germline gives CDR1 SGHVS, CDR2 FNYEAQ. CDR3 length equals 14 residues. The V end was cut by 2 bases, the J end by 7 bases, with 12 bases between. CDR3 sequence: CASSLIGGFQPQHF. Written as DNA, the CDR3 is TGTGCCAGCAGCTTAATTGGAGGGTTCCAGCCCCAGCATTTT.

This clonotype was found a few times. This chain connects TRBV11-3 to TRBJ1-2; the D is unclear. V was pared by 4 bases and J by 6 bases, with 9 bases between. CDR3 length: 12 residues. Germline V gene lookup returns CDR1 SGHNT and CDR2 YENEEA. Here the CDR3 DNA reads TGTGCCAGCAGCTGGGCAGCGGATGGCTACACCTTC. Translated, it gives CASSWAADGYTF.

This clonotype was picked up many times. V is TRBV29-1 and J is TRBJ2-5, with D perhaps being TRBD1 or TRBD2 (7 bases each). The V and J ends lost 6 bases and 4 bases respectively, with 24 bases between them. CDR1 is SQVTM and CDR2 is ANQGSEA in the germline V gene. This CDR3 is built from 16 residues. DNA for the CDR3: TGCAGCGTGGAGGGATCAGCCAGGGGGGGAGGAGAGACCCAGTACTTC. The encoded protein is CSVEGSARGGGETQYF.

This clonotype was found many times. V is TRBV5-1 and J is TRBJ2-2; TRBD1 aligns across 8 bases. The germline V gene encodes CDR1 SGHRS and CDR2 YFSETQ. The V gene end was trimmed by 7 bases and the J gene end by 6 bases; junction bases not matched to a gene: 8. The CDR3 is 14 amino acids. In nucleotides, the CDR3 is TGCGCCAGCCAAGGACAGGGATTGGCCGGGGAGCTGTTTTTT. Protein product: CASQGQGLAGELFF.

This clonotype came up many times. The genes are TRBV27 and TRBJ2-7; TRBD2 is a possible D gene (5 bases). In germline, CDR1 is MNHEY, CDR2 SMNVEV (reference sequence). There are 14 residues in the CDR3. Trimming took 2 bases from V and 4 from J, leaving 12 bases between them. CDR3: CASSLGLGGYEQYF. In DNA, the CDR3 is TGTGCCAGCAGTTTAGGACTGGGCGGGTACGAGCAGTACTTC.

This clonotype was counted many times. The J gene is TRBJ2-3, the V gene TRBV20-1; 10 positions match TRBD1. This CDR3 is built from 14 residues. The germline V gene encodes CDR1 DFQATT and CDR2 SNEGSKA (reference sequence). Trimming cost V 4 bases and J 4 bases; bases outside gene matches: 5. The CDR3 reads CSAIRDRGADTQYF. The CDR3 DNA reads TGCAGTGCTATCCGGGACAGGGGCGCAGATACGCAGTATTTT.